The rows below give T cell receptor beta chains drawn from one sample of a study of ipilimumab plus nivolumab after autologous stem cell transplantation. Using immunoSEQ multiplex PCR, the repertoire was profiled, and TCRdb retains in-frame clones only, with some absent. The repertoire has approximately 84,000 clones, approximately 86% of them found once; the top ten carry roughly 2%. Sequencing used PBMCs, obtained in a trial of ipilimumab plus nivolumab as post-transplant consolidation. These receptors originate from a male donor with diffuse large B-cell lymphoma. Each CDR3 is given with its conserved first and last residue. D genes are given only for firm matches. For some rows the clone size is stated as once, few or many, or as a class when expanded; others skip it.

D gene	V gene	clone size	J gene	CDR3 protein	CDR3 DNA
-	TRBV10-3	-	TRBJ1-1	CAISELSNTEAFF	TGTGCCATCAGTGAGCTCTCTAACACTGAAGCTTTCTTT
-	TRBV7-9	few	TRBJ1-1	CASSLEMETEAFF	TGTGCCAGCAGCTTAGAAATGGAGACTGAAGCTTTCTTT
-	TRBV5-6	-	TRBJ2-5	CASSPIGEGRRETQYF	TGTGCCAGCAGCCCCATTGGAGAGGGACGGAGGGAGACCCAGTACTTC
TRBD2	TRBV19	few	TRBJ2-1	CASSIQGLAGGNEQFF	TGTGCCAGTAGTATTCAGGGGCTAGCGGGGGGAAATGAGCAGTTCTTC
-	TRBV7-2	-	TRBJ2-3	CASSPYTDTQYF	TGTGCCAGCAGCCCATACACAGATACGCAGTATTTT
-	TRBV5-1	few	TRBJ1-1	CASSNPPDRAFF	TGCGCCAGCAGCAATCCTCCGGACAGAGCTTTCTTT
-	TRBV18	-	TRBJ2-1	CASSPNVGAANYEQFF	TGTGCCAGCTCACCCAATGTGGGGGCAGCGAACTATGAGCAGTTCTTC
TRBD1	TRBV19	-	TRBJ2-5	CASSTRTGSQETQYF	TGTGCCAGTAGTACCCGGACAGGATCTCAAGAGACCCAGTACTTC
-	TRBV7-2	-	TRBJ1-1	CASSSTGYTEAFF	TGTGCCAGCAGCTCTACAGGGTACACTGAAGCTTTCTTT
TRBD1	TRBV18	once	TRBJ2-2	CASSQGQLTGELFF	TGTGCCAGCTCACAGGGACAGTTAACCGGGGAGCTGTTTTTT
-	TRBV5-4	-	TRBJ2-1	CASSPRQYNEQFF	TGTGCCAGCAGCCCCAGACAGTACAATGAGCAGTTCTTC
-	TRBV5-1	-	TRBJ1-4	CASRAGSEEKLFF	TGCGCCAGCAGAGCAGGGTCGGAAGAAAAACTGTTTTTT
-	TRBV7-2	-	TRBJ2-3	CASSLVTPSTDTQYF	TGTGCCAGCAGCTTAGTGACACCTAGCACAGATACGCAGTATTTT
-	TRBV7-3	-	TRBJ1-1	CASSWYWGTEAFF	TGTGCCAGCAGCTGGTACTGGGGAACTGAAGCTTTCTTT
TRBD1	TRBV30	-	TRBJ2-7	CAWLGQTGQYF	TGTGCCTGGCTGGGACAGACGGGGCAGTACTTC
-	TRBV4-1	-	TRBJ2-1	CASSQVDLISYNEQFF	TGCGCCAGCAGCCAAGTCGACCTTATCTCCTACAATGAGCAGTTCTTC
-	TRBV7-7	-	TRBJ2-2	CASSLGSPGTGELFF	TGTGCTAGCAGCTTAGGGTCTCCGGGAACCGGGGAGCTGTTTTTT
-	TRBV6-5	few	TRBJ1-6	CASSYRWTAENSPLHF	TGTGCCAGCAGTTACAGGTGGACAGCAGAAAATTCACCCCTCCACTTT
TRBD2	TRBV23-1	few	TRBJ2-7	CASSRTSGGTYEQYF	TGCGCCAGCAGTCGGACTAGCGGGGGTACCTACGAGCAGTACTTC
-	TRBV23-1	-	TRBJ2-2	CASSRQADGTNTGELFF	TGCGCCAGCAGCAGGCAAGCGGACGGAACGAACACCGGGGAGCTGTTTTTT
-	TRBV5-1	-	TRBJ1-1	CASSLGQGRNTEAFF	TGCGCCAGCAGCTTGGGTCAGGGAAGGAACACTGAAGCTTTCTTT
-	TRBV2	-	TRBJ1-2	CASSTRTVDYGYTF	TGTGCCAGCAGTACTCGGACCGTCGACTATGGCTACACCTTC
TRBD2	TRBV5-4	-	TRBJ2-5	CASSPTGGRGQETQYF	TGTGCCAGCAGCCCTACGGGGGGGCGGGGGCAAGAGACCCAGTACTTC
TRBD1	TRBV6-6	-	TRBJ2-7	CATSQDRAYEQYF	TGTGCCACCAGCCAAGACAGGGCCTACGAGCAGTACTTC
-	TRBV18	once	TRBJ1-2	CASSPPEVFYGYTF	TGTGCCAGCTCACCGCCAGAAGTATTCTATGGCTACACCTTC
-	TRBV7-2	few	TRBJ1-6	CASSLGTGTLSPLHF	TGTGCCAGCAGCTTAGGTACCGGGACCCTTTCACCCCTCCACTTT
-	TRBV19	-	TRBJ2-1	CASDDFNNEQFF	TGTGCCAGTGACGACTTTAACAATGAGCAGTTCTTC
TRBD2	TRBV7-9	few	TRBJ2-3	CASSLSGGTDTQYF	TGTGCCAGCAGCCTCAGCGGGGGGACAGATACGCAGTATTTT
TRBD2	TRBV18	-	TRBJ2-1	CASSPLLAGGKSSYNEQFF	TGTGCCAGCTCACCACTACTAGCGGGGGGGAAGAGCTCCTACAATGAGCAGTTCTTC
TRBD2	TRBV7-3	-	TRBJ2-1	CASSLAAGLAGGHNEQFF	TGTGCCAGCAGCCTAGCGGCGGGACTAGCGGGGGGCCACAATGAGCAGTTCTTC
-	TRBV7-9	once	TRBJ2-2	CASSLALNTGELFF	TGTGCCAGCAGCTTAGCGCTGAACACCGGGGAGCTGTTTTTT
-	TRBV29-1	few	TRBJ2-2	CSVDRGNTGELFF	TGCAGCGTTGACAGGGGGAACACCGGGGAGCTGTTTTTT
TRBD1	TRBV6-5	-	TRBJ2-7	CASSRTRTGVNEQYF	TGTGCCAGCAGCCGCACACGGACAGGGGTAAACGAGCAGTACTTC
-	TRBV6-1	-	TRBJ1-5	CASSEFRTGYQPQHF	TGTGCCAGCAGTGAATTTAGGACCGGCTATCAGCCCCAGCATTTT
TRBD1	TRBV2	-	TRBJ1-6	CASRTDRGPSPLHF	TGTGCCAGCAGGACCGACAGGGGGCCTTCACCCCTCCACTTT
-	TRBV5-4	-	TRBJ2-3	CASSLDPTSTDTQYF	TGTGCCAGCAGCTTGGATCCTACTAGCACAGATACGCAGTATTTT
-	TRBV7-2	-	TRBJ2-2	CASSWGSTFGTGELFF	TGTGCCAGCAGCTGGGGATCGACCTTTGGGACCGGGGAGCTGTTTTTT
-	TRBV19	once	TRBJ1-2	CASSIDSRQSYGYTF	TGTGCCAGTAGTATAGATTCCCGGCAGAGCTATGGCTACACCTTC
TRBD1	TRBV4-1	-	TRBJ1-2	CASSQETDRDLGYTF	TGCGCCAGCAGCCAAGAAACGGACAGGGATTTGGGCTACACCTTC
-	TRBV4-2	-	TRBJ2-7	CASSLGTPKPQYF	TGTGCCAGCAGCTTAGGGACACCAAAACCCCAGTACTTC
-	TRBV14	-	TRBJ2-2	CASSQDVPGELFF	TGTGCCAGCAGCCAAGATGTGCCCGGGGAGCTGTTTTTT
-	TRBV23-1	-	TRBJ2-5	CASSHLETQYF	TGCGCCAGCAGTCATCTCGAGACCCAGTACTTC
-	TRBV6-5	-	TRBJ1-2	CASSTRGYGYTF	TGTGCCAGCAGTACCCGGGGTTATGGCTACACCTTC
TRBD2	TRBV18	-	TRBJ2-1	CASSALGLAYEQFF	TGTGCCAGCTCGGCGTTGGGACTAGCATATGAGCAGTTCTTC
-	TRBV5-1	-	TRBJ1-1	CASSHSGGGMNTEAFF	TGCGCCAGCAGCCACTCCGGGGGAGGTATGAACACTGAAGCTTTCTTT
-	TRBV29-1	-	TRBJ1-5	CSALQGNQPQHF	TGCAGCGCTTTACAGGGAAATCAGCCCCAGCATTTT
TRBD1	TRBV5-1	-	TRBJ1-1	CASSAIQGGTEAFF	TGCGCCAGCAGCGCAATACAGGGGGGCACTGAAGCTTTCTTT
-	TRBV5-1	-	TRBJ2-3	CASSFQGTDTQYF	TGCGCCAGCAGCTTCCAGGGAACAGATACGCAGTATTTT
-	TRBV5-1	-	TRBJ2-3	CASSLDGGGSADTQYF	TGCGCCAGCAGCTTGGATGGAGGGGGCAGTGCAGATACGCAGTATTTT
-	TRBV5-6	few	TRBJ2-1	CASSFGVSYNEQFF	TGTGCCAGCAGCTTTGGGGTCTCCTACAATGAGCAGTTCTTC
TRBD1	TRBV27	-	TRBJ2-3	CASSPGQGYVADTQYF	TGTGCCAGCAGCCCGGGACAGGGTTACGTGGCAGATACGCAGTATTTT
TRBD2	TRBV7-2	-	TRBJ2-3	CASVLAGTDTQYF	TGTGCCAGCGTCCTAGCGGGCACAGATACGCAGTATTTT
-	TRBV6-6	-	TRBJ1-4	CASSLQGSNEKLFF	TGTGCCAGCAGTCTACAGGGCTCTAATGAAAAACTGTTTTTT
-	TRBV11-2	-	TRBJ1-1	CASSSLDRWNTEAFF	TGTGCCAGCAGCTCACTCGACAGGTGGAACACTGAAGCTTTCTTT
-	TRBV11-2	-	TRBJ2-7	CASSLDGMGALSYEQYF	TGTGCCAGCAGCTTAGACGGGATGGGGGCCCTCTCCTACGAGCAGTACTTC
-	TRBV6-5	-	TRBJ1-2	CASSADSRGYGYTF	TGTGCCAGCAGCGCCGACTCCCGTGGATATGGCTACACCTTC
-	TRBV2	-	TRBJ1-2	CASSEDPGSGYTF	TGTGCCAGCAGTGAGGACCCTGGAAGTGGCTACACCTTC